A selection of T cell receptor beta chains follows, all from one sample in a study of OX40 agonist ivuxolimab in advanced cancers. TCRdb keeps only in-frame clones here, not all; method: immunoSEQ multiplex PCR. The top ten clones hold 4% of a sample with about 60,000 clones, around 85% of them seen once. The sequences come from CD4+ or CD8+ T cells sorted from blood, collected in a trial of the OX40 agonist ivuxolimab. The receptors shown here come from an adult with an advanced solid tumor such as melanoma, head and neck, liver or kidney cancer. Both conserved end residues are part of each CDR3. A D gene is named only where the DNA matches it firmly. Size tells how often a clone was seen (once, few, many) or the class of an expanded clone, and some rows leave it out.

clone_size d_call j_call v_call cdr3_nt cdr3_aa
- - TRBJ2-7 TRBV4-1 TGCGCCAGCAGCGGGGTGGGCTCCTACGAGCAGTACTTC CASSGVGSYEQYF
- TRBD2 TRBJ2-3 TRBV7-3 TGTGCCAGCAGCTCCTTAACTAGCGGGGGCACAGATACGCAGTATTTT CASSSLTSGGTDTQYF
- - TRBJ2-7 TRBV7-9 TGTGCCAGCAGCTTAGGATCGGGACCGTTAAGCTCCTACGAGCAGTACTTC CASSLGSGPLSSYEQYF
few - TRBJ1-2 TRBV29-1 TGCAGCGTTGAACAGGCGGGACGGGGCTACACCTTC CSVEQAGRGYTF
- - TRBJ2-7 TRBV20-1 TGCAGTGCTAAGGACAGTTACGAGCAGTACTTC CSAKDSYEQYF
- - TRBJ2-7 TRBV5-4 TGTGCCAGCAGCTTTGGGGACTCCTACGAGCAGTACTTC CASSFGDSYEQYF
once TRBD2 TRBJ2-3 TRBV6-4 TGTGCCAGCAGTGTCTCGCGGGAGAGCACAGATACGCAGTATTTT CASSVSRESTDTQYF
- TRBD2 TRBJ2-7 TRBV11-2 TGTGCCAGCAGCTTAGAACGGGGGGTCGACGAGCAGTACTTC CASSLERGVDEQYF
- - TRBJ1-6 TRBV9 TGTGCCAGCAGCGTCGCGACTCGGGGTGGTCCGGATTCACCCCTCCACTTT CASSVATRGGPDSPLHF
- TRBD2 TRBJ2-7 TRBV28 TGTGCCAGCAGGGGAACTAGCGCCGAGCAGTACTTC CASRGTSAEQYF
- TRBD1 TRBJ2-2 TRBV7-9 TGTGCCAGCATGACAGGGGTCGGGGAGCTGTTTTTT CASMTGVGELFF
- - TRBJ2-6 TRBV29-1 TGCAGCGTTGCCTTTTCTGGGGCCAACGTCCTGACTTTC CSVAFSGANVLTF
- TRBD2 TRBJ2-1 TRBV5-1 TGCGCCAGCAGCAAAACACTAGCGGGAGCTGAGCAGTTCTTC CASSKTLAGAEQFF
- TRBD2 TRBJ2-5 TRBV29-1 TGCAGCGGAACGGGGGGTTCGGGGGAGACCCAGTACTTC CSGTGGSGETQYF
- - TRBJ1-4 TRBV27 TGTGCCAGCAGGCCACTTACAACTAATGAAAAACTGTTTTTT CASRPLTTNEKLFF
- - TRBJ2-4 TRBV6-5 TGTGCCAGCAGTGAGGTGGGGGGAGACATTCAGTACTTC CASSEVGGDIQYF
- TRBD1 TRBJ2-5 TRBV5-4 TGTGCCAGCAACCCGCAGGGGGCAGGGGAGACCCAGTACTTC CASNPQGAGETQYF
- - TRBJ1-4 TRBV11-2 TGTGCCAGCAGCTTACTGGGGGCCGGTAATAGGGAAAAACTGTTTTTT CASSLLGAGNREKLFF